This TCR beta chain derives from a study of cytomegalovirus exposure and HLA in healthy donors. Study outcomes and limitations: In a later analysis, HLA-associated beta chains showed higher expansion and lower generation probabilities than comparable chains.

As to this clone: Its cognate antigen is unknown.

60 Vbeta and 13 Jbeta primers were used in PCR. Sequenced by immunoSEQ multiplex PCR; TCRdb stores in-frame clones only, minus some. The table has approximately 150,000 clones, approximately 81% seen once. The receptor was derived from a boy aged 2 to 9 in good health and CMV-seronegative. Sequencing input: PBMCs.

The CDR3 nucleotides are TGTGCCAGCAGCCAGACAGTCTTTGCGTACAATGAGCAGTTCTTC. Translating gives CASSQTVFAYNEQFF. V is TRBV6-5 and J is TRBJ2-1; the D gene is possibly TRBD1 (5 bases). Trimming removed 6 bases at V and 4 bases at J, with 16 bases between. CDR1 and CDR2 from the germline V gene are MNHEY and SVGAGI. The CDR3 spans 15 residues.